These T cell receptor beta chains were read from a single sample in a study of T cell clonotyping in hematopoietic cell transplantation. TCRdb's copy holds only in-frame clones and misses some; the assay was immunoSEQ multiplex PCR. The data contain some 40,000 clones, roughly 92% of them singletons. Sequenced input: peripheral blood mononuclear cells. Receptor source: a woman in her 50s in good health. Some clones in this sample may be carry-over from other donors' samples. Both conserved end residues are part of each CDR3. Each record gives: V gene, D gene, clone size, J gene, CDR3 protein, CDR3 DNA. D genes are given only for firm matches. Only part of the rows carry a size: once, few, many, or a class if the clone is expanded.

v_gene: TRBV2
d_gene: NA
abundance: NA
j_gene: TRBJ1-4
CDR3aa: CASDGVETNEKLFF
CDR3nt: TGTGCCAGTGATGGGGTGGAAACTAATGAAAAACTGTTTTTT

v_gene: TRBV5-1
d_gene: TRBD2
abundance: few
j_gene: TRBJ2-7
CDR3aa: CASSLAGGPYEQYF
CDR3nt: TGCGCCAGCAGCTTGGCGGGGGGACCCTACGAGCAGTACTTC

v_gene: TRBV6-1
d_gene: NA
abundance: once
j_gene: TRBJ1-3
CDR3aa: CASSEPGTFSGNTIYF
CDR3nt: TGTGCCAGCAGTGAACCAGGCACCTTCTCTGGAAACACCATATATTTT

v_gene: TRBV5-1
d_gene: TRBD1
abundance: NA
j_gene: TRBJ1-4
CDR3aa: CASSLGQGDEKLFF
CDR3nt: TGCGCCAGCAGCTTGGGACAGGGTGATGAAAAACTGTTTTTT

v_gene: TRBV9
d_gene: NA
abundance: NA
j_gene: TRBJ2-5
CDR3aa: CASSVDPRGQETQYF
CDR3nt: TGTGCCAGCAGCGTAGATCCCAGGGGCCAAGAGACCCAGTACTTC

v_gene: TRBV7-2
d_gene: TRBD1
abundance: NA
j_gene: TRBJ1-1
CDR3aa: CASTSLDRVGTEAFF
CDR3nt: TGTGCCAGCACCTCCCTCGACAGGGTTGGGACTGAAGCTTTCTTT

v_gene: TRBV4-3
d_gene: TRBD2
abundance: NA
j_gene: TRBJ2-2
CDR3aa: CASSQVTAGEGGELFF
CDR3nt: TGCGCCAGCAGCCAAGTAACAGCGGGGGAAGGCGGGGAGCTGTTTTTT

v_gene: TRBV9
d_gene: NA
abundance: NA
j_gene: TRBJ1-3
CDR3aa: CASSVYSGNTIYF
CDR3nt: TGTGCCAGCAGCGTATATTCTGGAAACACCATATATTTT

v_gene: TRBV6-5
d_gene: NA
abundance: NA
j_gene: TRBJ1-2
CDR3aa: CASRYARDGYTF
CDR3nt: TGTGCCAGCAGGTACGCCAGAGATGGCTACACCTTC

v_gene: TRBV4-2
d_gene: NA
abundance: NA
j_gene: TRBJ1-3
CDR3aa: CASSQEDVPAAIYF
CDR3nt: TGTGCCAGCAGCCAGGAAGATGTGCCGGCCGCCATATATTTT

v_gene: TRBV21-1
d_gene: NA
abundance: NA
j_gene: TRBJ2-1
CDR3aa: CASSKEAGGRCEQFF
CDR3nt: TGTGCCAGCAGCAAAGAAGCGGGGGGGAGATGTGAGCAGTTCTTC

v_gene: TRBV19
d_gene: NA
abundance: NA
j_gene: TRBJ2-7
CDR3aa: CASSPREGRYEQYF
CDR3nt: TGTGCCAGTAGTCCCCGGGAAGGACGCTACGAGCAGTACTTC

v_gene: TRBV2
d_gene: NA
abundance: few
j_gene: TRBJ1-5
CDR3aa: CASAQGSNQPQHF
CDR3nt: TGTGCCAGTGCACAGGGTAGCAATCAGCCCCAGCATTTT

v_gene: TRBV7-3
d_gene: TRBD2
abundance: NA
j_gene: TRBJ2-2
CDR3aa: CASSSTAGEAGELFF
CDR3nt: TGTGCCAGCAGCTCAACAGCGGGGGAGGCCGGGGAGCTGTTTTTT

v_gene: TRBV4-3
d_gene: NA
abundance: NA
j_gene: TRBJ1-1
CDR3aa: CASSQGDGHNTEAFF
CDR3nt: TGCGCCAGCAGCCAAGGGGATGGACATAACACTGAAGCTTTCTTT

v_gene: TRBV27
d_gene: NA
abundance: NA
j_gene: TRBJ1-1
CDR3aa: CASSPADRRHTEAFF
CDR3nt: TGTGCCAGCAGTCCAGCGGACAGAAGGCACACTGAAGCTTTCTTT

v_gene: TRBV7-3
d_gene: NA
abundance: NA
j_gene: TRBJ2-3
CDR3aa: CASSLGKSPSTDTQYF
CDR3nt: TGTGCCAGCAGCTTGGGAAAAAGCCCTAGCACAGATACGCAGTATTTT

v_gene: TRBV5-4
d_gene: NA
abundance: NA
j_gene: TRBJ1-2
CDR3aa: CASSPGQPTNYGYTF
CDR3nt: TGTGCCAGCAGCCCAGGACAGCCTACTAACTATGGCTACACCTTC

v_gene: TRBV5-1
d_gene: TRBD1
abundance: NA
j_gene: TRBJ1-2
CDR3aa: CASSAQTGPYGYTF
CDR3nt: TGCGCCAGCAGCGCGCAGACAGGGCCGTATGGCTACACCTTC

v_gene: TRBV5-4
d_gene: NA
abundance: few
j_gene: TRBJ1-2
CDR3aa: CASSPRGVYGYTF
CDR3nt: TGTGCCAGCAGCCCCAGGGGAGTCTATGGCTACACCTTC

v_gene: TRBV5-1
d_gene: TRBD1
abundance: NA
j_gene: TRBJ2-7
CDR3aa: CASSAGTAPYEQYF
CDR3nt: TGCGCCAGCAGCGCCGGGACAGCACCCTACGAGCAGTACTTC

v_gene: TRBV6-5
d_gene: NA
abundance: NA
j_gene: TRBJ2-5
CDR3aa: CASSPSAFQETQYF
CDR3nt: TGTGCCAGCAGCCCCTCAGCGTTCCAAGAGACCCAGTACTTC

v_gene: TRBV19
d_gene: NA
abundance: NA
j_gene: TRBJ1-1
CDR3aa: CASSMQGPGAFF
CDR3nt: TGTGCCAGTAGTATGCAGGGCCCAGGGGCTTTCTTT

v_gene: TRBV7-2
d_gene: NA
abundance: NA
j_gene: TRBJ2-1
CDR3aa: CASSASSEPEQFF
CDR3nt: TGTGCCAGCAGCGCATCTAGCGAGCCTGAGCAGTTCTTC

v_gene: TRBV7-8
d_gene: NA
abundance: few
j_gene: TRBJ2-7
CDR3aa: CASTRGRAPYEQYF
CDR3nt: TGTGCCAGCACTAGAGGCAGGGCCCCTTACGAGCAGTACTTC

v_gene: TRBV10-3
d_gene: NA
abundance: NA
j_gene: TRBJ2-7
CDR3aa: CAISGWGGGSYEQYF
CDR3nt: TGTGCCATCAGTGGCTGGGGGGGCGGCTCCTACGAGCAGTACTTC

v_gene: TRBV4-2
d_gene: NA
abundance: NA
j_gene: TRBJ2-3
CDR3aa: CASSHGPTDTQYF
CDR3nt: TGTGCCAGCAGCCACGGGCCCACAGATACGCAGTATTTT

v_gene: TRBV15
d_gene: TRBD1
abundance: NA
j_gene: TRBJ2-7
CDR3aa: CATSPTPGQGPYEQYF
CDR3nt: TGTGCCACCTCGCCGACCCCGGGACAGGGACCCTACGAGCAGTACTTC

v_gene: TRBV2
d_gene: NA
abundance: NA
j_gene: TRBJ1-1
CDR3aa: CASSLPVTEAFF
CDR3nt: TGTGCCAGCAGCCTGCCTGTTACTGAAGCTTTCTTT

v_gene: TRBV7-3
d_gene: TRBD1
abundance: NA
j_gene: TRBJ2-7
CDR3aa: CASSLSSGQGYEQYF
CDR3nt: TGTGCCAGCAGCTTATCATCTGGACAGGGCTACGAGCAGTACTTC

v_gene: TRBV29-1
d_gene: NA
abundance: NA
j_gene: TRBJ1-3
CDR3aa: CSSAYGNTIYF
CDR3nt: TGCAGCTCCGCCTACGGAAACACCATATATTTT

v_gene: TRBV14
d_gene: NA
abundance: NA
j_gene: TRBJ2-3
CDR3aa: CASSHEIRDTQYF
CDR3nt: TGTGCCAGCAGCCACGAAATTCGAGATACGCAGTATTTT

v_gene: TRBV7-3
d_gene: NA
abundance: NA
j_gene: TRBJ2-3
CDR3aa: CASSFTGDSTDTQYF
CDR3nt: TGTGCCAGCAGCTTTACCGGGGATTCCACAGATACGCAGTATTTT

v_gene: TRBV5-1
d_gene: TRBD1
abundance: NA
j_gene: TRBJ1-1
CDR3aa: CASSVATGRNTEAFF
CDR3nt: TGCGCCAGCAGCGTGGCGACAGGGAGGAACACTGAAGCTTTCTTT